These 2 T cell receptor beta chains were sequenced from one sample in a study of T cell responses to AZD1222 COVID-19 vaccine. Clones were read by immunoSEQ multiplex PCR, and TCRdb kept only the in-frame ones, dropping some. The sample shows about 140,000 clones, roughly 92% of them seen only once. Specimen: peripheral blood, collected 28 days after the second AZD1222 dose. Source of these receptors: an adult who received the AZD1222 COVID-19 vaccine.

The CDR3 region has the DNA TGCGCCAGCAGCTGGAGGCCGGGACAGACCTCTGGTGAAGCTTTCTTT. Protein: CASSWRPGQTSGEAFF. V gene TRBV5-1 combines with J gene TRBJ1-1, with 7 bases aligning to TRBD1. Germline lookup yields CDR1 SGHRS and CDR2 YFSETQ. Germline trimming cut 3 bases from V and 7 bases from J; bases unmatched to any gene: 15. The CDR3 length is 16 residues.

The chain joins TRBV20-1 to TRBJ2-1, with a weak D call TRBD2 (6 bases). There are 16 residues in the CDR3. Germline V gives CDR1 DFQATT, CDR2 SNEGSKA (reference sequence). Deletions cut 3 bases from V and 3 bases from J, with 18 bases between. As DNA, the CDR3 is TGCAGTGCTAGTAAGCCCGAACGCGGGATCTACAATGAGCAGTTCTTC. Translation gives CSASKPERGIYNEQFF.